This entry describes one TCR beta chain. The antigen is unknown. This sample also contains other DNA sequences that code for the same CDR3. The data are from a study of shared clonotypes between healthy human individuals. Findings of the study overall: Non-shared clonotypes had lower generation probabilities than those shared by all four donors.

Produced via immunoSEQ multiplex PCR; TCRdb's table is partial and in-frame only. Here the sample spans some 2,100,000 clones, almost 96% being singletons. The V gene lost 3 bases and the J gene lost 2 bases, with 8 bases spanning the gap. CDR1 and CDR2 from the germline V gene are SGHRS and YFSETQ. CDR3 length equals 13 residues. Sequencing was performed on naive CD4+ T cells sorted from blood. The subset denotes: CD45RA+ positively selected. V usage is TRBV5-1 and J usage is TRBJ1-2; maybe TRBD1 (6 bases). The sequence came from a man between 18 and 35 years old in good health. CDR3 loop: CASSSDSNYGYTF. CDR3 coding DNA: TGCGCCAGCAGCTCGGACAGCAACTATGGCTACACCTTC.